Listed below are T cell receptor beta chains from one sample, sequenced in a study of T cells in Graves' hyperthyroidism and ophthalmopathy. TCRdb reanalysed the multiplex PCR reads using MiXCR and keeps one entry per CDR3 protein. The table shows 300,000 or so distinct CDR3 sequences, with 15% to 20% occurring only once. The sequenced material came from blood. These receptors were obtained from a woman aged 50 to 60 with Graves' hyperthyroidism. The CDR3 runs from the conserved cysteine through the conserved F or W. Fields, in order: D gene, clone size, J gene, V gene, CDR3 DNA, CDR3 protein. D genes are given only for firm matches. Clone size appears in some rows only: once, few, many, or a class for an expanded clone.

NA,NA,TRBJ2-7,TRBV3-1,TGTGCCAGCAGCCAAGACCGGGCCTTCTACGAGCAGTACTTC,CASSQDRAFYEQYF
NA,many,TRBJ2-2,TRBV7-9,TGTGCCAGCAGTTCTCTATTCGGGCGAGGCACCGGGGAGCTGTTTTTT,CASSSLFGRGTGELFF
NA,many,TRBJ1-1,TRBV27,TGTGCCAGCGCTCTGGCCCTGGACACTGAAGCTTTCTTT,CASALALDTEAFF
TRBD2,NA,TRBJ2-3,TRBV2,TGTGCCAGCGGTGAAGTGGCGGGGGATAGCACAGATACGCAGTATTTT,CASGEVAGDSTDTQYF
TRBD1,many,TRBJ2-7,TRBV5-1,TGCGCCAGCAGCTTGGGTTCAGGGGGCGCGTACGAGCAGTACTTC,CASSLGSGGAYEQYF
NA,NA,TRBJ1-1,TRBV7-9,TGTGCCAGCAGCCCAAGTATGAGAGCTTTCTTT,CASSPSMRAFF
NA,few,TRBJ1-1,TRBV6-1,TGTGCCAGCAGCGAATCCTGGACGGCCTTTAACACTGAAGCTTTCTTT,CASSESWTAFNTEAFF
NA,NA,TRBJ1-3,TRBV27,TGTGCCAGCAGTTCCCCCTCTGGAAACACCATATATTTT,CASSSPSGNTIYF
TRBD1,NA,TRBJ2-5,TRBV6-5,TGTGCCAGCAGTACCGACAGGGCTCGGGAGACCCAGTACTTC,CASSTDRARETQYF
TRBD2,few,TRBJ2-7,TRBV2,TGTGCCAGCAGTGTGACTAGCGGGAGCTACGAGCAGTACTTC,CASSVTSGSYEQYF
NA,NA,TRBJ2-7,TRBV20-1,TGCAGTGCTAGAGATCCGTTCGGGAGTCTTTACGAGCAGTACTTC,CSARDPFGSLYEQYF